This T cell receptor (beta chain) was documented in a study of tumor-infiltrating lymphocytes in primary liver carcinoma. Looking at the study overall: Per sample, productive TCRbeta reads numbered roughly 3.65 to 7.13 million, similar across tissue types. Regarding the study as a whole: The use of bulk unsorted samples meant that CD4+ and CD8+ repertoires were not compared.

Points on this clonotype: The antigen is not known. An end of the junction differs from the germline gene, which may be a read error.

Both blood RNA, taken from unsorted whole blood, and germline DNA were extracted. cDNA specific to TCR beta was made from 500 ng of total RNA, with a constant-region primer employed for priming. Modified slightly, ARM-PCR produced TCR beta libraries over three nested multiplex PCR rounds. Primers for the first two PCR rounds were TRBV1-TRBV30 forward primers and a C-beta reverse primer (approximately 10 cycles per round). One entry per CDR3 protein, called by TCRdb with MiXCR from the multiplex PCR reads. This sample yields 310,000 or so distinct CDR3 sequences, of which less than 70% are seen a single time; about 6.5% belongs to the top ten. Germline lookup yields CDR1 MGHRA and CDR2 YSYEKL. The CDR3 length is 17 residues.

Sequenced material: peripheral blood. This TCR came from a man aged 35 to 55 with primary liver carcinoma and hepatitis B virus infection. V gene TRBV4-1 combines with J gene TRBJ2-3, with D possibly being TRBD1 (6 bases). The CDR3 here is CASSHFPTGRSTDTQYF. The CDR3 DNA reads TGCGCCAGCAGCCACTTCCCGACAGGCCGGAGCACAGATACCCAGTATTTT.